The sample holds many counts of the clone carrying this TCR beta chain. The making of cDNA relied on 5'RACE with 10-nucleotide random UMIs. Whenever a sequencing run was performed, it yielded over 200 million TCR-beta sequences from 15-18 subjects. TCRdb called the 5' RACE reads again in MiXCR, with one record for every CDR3 protein. The sample consists of over 35,000 distinct CDR3 sequences, over 9.5% of them appearing once. The CDR3 covers 17 residues. The V gene end was trimmed by 5 bases and the J gene end by 6 bases; junction bases not matched to a gene: 12. The data belong to a study of neurological immune-mediated disorders.

The gene calls are TRBV12-3 or TRBV12-4 and TRBJ1-6, with 8 nucleotides matching TRBD1. The sample was PBMCs. The receptor comes from a female donor in good health. The CDR3 spells CASSPLQGERSNSPLHF. CDR3 bases: TGTGCCAGCAGTCCATTACAGGGGGAAAGGAGTAATTCACCCCTCCACTTT.